Listed here are 31 T cell receptor beta chains from one sample, sequenced in a study of blood T cell repertoires in COVID-19. Measured with immunoSEQ multiplex PCR; TCRdb has only the in-frame clones, and not every one. The table shows some 130,000 clones, with approximately 78% occurring only once. Specimen: peripheral blood. The receptors were gathered from a man aged 60-69 years who had recovered from COVID-19.

The chain carries TRBV28 and TRBJ1-5; no clear D. There are 13 residues in the CDR3. V lost 8 bases, J lost 3 bases, and 11 bases lay in between. CDR1 and CDR2 from the germline V gene are MDHEN and SYDVKM. CDR3 loop: CASGQNPNQPQHF. CDR3 coding DNA: TGTGCCAGCGGGCAGAACCCCAATCAGCCCCAGCATTTT.

This rearrangement joins TRBV7-2 to TRBJ2-2; D is ambiguous. The CDR3 runs to 14 residues. V shed 1 base and J shed 5 bases, with 8 bases lying between them. Per germline, CDR1 SGHTA and CDR2 FQGNSA. CDR3 bases: TGTGCCAGCAGCTTAGGGGCCAATACCGGGGAGCTGTTTTTT. It yields the protein CASSLGANTGELFF.

This chain joins TRBV30 and TRBJ1-5, with D maybe TRBD1 (5 bases). This CDR3 contains 14 residues. Trimming removed 5 bases from V and 7 bases from J, with 18 bases in between. Looked up from germline, CDR1 is GTSNPN and CDR2 is SVGIG (reference sequence). In nucleotides, the CDR3 is TGTGCCTGGGTTGGGACTTTAGCAAACCAGCCCCAGCATTTT. Protein: CAWVGTLANQPQHF.

The V gene is TRBV6-5, the J gene TRBJ2-1; TRBD2 agrees at 7 bases. There are 15 residues in the CDR3. With 5 bases clipped from V and 2 bases from J, the junction kept 6 bases outside the gene matches. CDR1 and CDR2 from the germline V gene are MNHEY and SVGAGI. This CDR3 reads CASSIQRGTYNEQFF. CDR3 coding DNA: TGTGCCAGCAGTATCCAGCGGGGAACCTACAATGAGCAGTTCTTC.

This chain connects TRBV5-5 to TRBJ2-5, with D perhaps matching TRBD2 (7 bases). This CDR3 comprises 15 residues. The V end lost 4 bases, the J end lost 5 bases, and 18 bases lay between the germline ends. Germline-derived CDR1 and CDR2 are SGHKS and YYEKEE (reference sequence). The DNA for the CDR3 is TGTGCCAGCAGCCCGGGGGGCGTGGCGGGGGAGACCCAGTACTTC. Its translation is CASSPGGVAGETQYF.

The genes are TRBV18 and TRBJ2-1, with 9 bases that match TRBD1. Germline V gene lookup returns CDR1 KGHSH and CDR2 LQKENI. The CDR3 covers 15 residues. J lost 8 bases, V lost 3 bases, and 8 bases had no gene match. This CDR3 reads CASSPLTGGRYEQFF. In DNA, the CDR3 is TGTGCCAGCTCACCTCTAACAGGGGGCAGGTATGAGCAGTTCTTC.

J is TRBJ2-3 and V is TRBV2; 8 bases are shared with TRBD2. Per the germline V gene, CDR1 is SNHLY and CDR2 is FYNNEI. The length of the CDR3 is 15 residues. V trimming: 6 bases; J trimming: 1 base; junction bases outside the gene matches: 6. The CDR3 is CASSVAGWGTDTQYF. The CDR3 nucleotides are TGTGCCAGCAGCGTAGCGGGATGGGGCACAGATACGCAGTATTTT.

The V gene is TRBV4-3, the J gene TRBJ2-7, with D uncertain. Germline CDR1 is LGHNA and CDR2 is YSLEER. This CDR3 is 14 amino acids long. Trimming removed 0 bases from V and 0 bases from J, with 6 bases in between. CDR3 DNA: TGCGCCAGCAGCCAAGATCGCGCCTCCTACGAGCAGTACTTC. It encodes CASSQDRASYEQYF.

The table lists this clone with a few counts. The chain carries TRBV29-1 and TRBJ2-2, with 7 bases fitting TRBD1. The CDR3 runs 13 residues. V lost 4 bases to trimming and J lost 1 base; unmatched junction nucleotides: 0. Germline CDR1 SQVTM, CDR2 ANQGSEA. The CDR3 DNA follows: TGCAGCGTTGGGGACAGGAACACCGGGGAGCTGTTTTTT. Protein product: CSVGDRNTGELFF.

In its sample, this clone was seen once. V and J are TRBV19 and TRBJ2-1, with 11 bases fitting TRBD2. Per the germline V gene, CDR1 is LNHDA and CDR2 is SQIVND (reference sequence). V gave up 5 bases and J gave up 1 base; unmatched junction bases: 4. This CDR3 comprises 16 residues. CDR3 loop: CASSASGRWSYNEQFF. For the CDR3, the DNA is TGTGCCAGTAGTGCTAGCGGGAGGTGGTCCTACAATGAGCAGTTCTTC.

The chain has TRBV4-3 and TRBJ2-1, with D tentatively TRBD2 (7 bases). The CDR3 has 15 residues. The V and J ends lost 0 bases and 10 bases respectively, with 16 bases between them. Germline V gene lookup returns CDR1 LGHNA and CDR2 YSLEER. In DNA, the CDR3 is TGCGCCAGCAGCCAAGAGGCGCGGGGGCTAGGAGAGCAGTTCTTC. It is translated as CASSQEARGLGEQFF.

J is TRBJ2-3 and V is TRBV5-1, with 11 bases fitting TRBD2. Looked up from germline, CDR1 is SGHRS and CDR2 is YFSETQ. The CDR3 sequence is 16 residues long. V was pared by 4 bases and J by 6 bases, with 10 bases of the junction left unmatched. In DNA form, the CDR3 reads TGCGCCAGCAGCCCCTACCTAGCGGGAGGACGGGATACGCAGTATTTT. Protein: CASSPYLAGGRDTQYF.

The chain has TRBV5-4 and TRBJ2-2; 11 bases align to TRBD2. The CDR3 is made up of 16 amino acids. V trimming: 2 bases; J trimming: 6 bases; junction bases outside the gene matches: 6. CDR1 and CDR2 (germline): SGHNT, YYREEE (reference sequence). Here the CDR3 DNA reads TGTGCCAGCAGCTTAACTAGCGGGAGATTAGCCGGGGAGCTGTTTTTT. It is translated as CASSLTSGRLAGELFF.

The V gene is TRBV2, the J gene TRBJ2-5; D remains unclear. The CDR3 spans 13 residues. Germline V lookup: CDR1 SNHLY, CDR2 FYNNEI. V was trimmed by 4 bases and J by 5 bases, leaving 11 bases between them. CDR3 DNA sequence: TGTGCCAGCAGTGTCCTCCTTCAGGAGACCCAGTACTTC. It translates to CASSVLLQETQYF.

V is TRBV6-4 and J is TRBJ1-1; the D is unclear. This CDR3 comprises 13 residues. Germline V gives CDR1 MRHNA, CDR2 SNTAGT. V was trimmed by 6 bases and J by 0 bases, leaving 8 bases between them. CDR3 coding DNA: TGTGCCAGCAGCCTAGAGGTGAACACTGAAGCTTTCTTT. This codes for CASSLEVNTEAFF.

The chain carries TRBV18 and TRBJ2-1; 7 positions agree with TRBD2. This CDR3 region has 15 residues. CDR1 KGHSH and CDR2 LQKENI come from the germline V gene. Trimming removed 0 bases from V and 6 bases from J; junction bases left unmatched: 5. CDR3 in amino acids: CASSPPAGVGNEQFF. The CDR3 DNA reads as TGTGCCAGCTCACCACCGGCGGGAGTAGGCAATGAGCAGTTCTTC.

The chain has TRBV5-6 and TRBJ2-1; D possibly corresponds to TRBD1 (5 bases). Trimming took 10 bases from V and 6 from J, leaving 20 bases between them. Germline V gives CDR1 SGHDT, CDR2 YYEEEE. This CDR3 has 14 amino acids. Written as DNA, the CDR3 is TGTGCCGTCCATGAGGCAGGGCGAAGCAATGAGCAGTTCTTC. It is translated as CAVHEAGRSNEQFF.

The chain carries TRBV7-8 and TRBJ2-3; tentative D call: TRBD2 (6 bases). Trimming took off 1 base at V and 3 bases at J, with 8 bases between the two ends. In germline, CDR1 is SGHVS, CDR2 FQNEAQ. CDR3 size: 14 residues. CDR3 loop: CASSLVRETDTQYF. CDR3 nucleotide sequence: TGTGCCAGCAGCTTAGTACGGGAGACAGATACGCAGTATTTT.

V is TRBV27 and J is TRBJ2-3; possibly TRBD1 for D (6 bases). In germline, CDR1 is MNHEY, CDR2 SMNVEV (reference sequence). The V gene lost 6 bases and the J gene lost 1 base, with 14 bases spanning the gap. The CDR3 length is 15 residues. CDR3 in DNA: TGTGCCAGCAGACGACAGGATTTCGGCACAGATACGCAGTATTTT. Protein product: CASRRQDFGTDTQYF.

The V gene is TRBV6-6, the J gene TRBJ2-2, with D unresolved. The CDR3 contains 15 residues. Germline V CDR1 and CDR2: MNHNY, SVGAGI (reference sequence). The germline V and J ends were trimmed by 2 bases and 8 bases, with 15 bases remaining between them. CDR3 sequence: CASSYAVIPRGELFF. CDR3 in DNA: TGTGCCAGCAGTTACGCGGTCATTCCGAGAGGGGAGCTGTTTTTT.

This CDR3 is CASSFGQGEKLFF. In DNA, the CDR3 is TGTGCCAGCAGCTTCGGACAGGGGGAAAAACTGTTTTTT. V and J are TRBV7-8 and TRBJ1-4, with 9 bases fitting TRBD1. The CDR3 consists of 13 residues. V lost 3 bases, J lost 8 bases, and 1 base stayed unmatched. The V gene's germline CDR1 is SGHVS and CDR2 FQNEAQ.

The chain is built from TRBV9 and TRBJ2-1, with TRBD2 matching over 7 bases. The V and J ends lost 0 bases and 8 bases, in that order; junction bases with no gene match: 8. The CDR3 sequence is 15 residues long. Germline-derived CDR1 and CDR2 are SGDLS and YYNGEE. In DNA, the CDR3 is TGTGCCAGCAGCGTAGGACTAGCACCAAACGATGAGCAGTTCTTC. This translates into CASSVGLAPNDEQFF.

J is TRBJ2-1 and V is TRBV2, with 11 bases lining up with TRBD1. CDR1 and CDR2 (germline): SNHLY, FYNNEI. V shed 5 bases and J 7 bases; nucleotides not matched to a gene: 13. The CDR3 extends over 17 amino acids. The CDR3 nucleotides read TGTGCCAGCAGTCGCGGGGGGACAGGGGGAGAGGTGAATGAGCAGTTCTTC. This codes for CASSRGGTGGEVNEQFF.

The J gene is TRBJ2-1, the V gene TRBV10-3, with 12 positions matching TRBD2. This CDR3 region has 15 residues. The J segment lost 9 bases and the V segment lost 6 bases, leaving 9 bases of the junction unmatched. CDR1 and CDR2 (germline): ENHRY, SYGVKD. This CDR3 is CAIRGGGLAGSEQFF. CDR3 sequence (DNA): TGTGCCATCAGGGGGGGAGGACTAGCGGGGAGTGAGCAGTTCTTC.

This chain links TRBV12-3 or TRBV12-4 with TRBJ1-5; no clear D gene. This CDR3 is 11 amino acids long. Trimming stripped 7 bases from V and 4 bases from J, with 5 bases between. The CDR3 spells CASTFNQPQHF. The CDR3 nucleotides read TGTGCCAGCACCTTTAATCAGCCCCAGCATTTT.

The chain uses TRBV11-3 and TRBJ2-1; 8 bases align to TRBD2. The CDR3 loop spans 16 amino acids. Germline V gene data show CDR1 as SGHNT and CDR2 as YENEEA. Unmatched junction bases numbered 4, after V lost 3 bases and J lost 0 bases. The CDR3 here is CASSFSGASSYNEQFF. The CDR3 DNA is TGTGCCAGCAGCTTTAGCGGGGCGAGCTCCTACAATGAGCAGTTCTTC.

The V and J genes are TRBV27 and TRBJ2-7; 8 positions agree with TRBD1. With V trimmed by 5 bases and J by 3 bases, 6 bases remained unmatched. Germline values: CDR1 MNHEY, CDR2 SMNVEV (reference sequence). The CDR3 is 14 residues long. The CDR3 DNA follows: TGTGCCAGCAGTCCGGGACAGGCCTTCTACGAGCAGTACTTC. This translates into CASSPGQAFYEQYF.

The rearrangement joins TRBV19 to TRBJ1-2; D gene uncertain. Trimming shortened V by 5 bases and J by 3 bases, and 10 bases separated the two germline ends. CDR3 length: 13 residues. Germline V gene data show CDR1 as LNHDA and CDR2 as SQIVND (reference sequence). CDR3 loop: CASSPSGDYGYTF. The CDR3 DNA follows: TGTGCCAGTAGTCCGTCCGGAGACTATGGCTACACCTTC. Full variable domain (missing parts from reference TRBV19 and TRBJ1-2): DGGITQSPKYLFRKEGQNVTLSCEQNLNHDAMYWYRQDPGQGLRLIYYSQIVNDFQKGDIAEGYSVSREKKESFPLTVTSAQKNPTAFYLCASSPSGDYGYTFGSGTRLTVV.

The chain has TRBV9 and TRBJ1-4; 9 nucleotides line up with TRBD1. Germline CDR1 SGDLS, CDR2 YYNGEE. This CDR3 has 16 amino acids. After removal of 3 bases from V and 0 bases from J, the junction contained 3 bases not matched to a gene. This CDR3 is CASSAGQGSTNEKLFF. CDR3 nucleotides: TGTGCCAGCAGCGCGGGACAGGGCTCAACTAATGAAAAACTGTTTTTT.

The DNA for the CDR3 is TGCGCCAGCAGCCGGGGCGGACAGGGGATGAACACTGAAGCTTTCTTT. Its protein is CASSRGGQGMNTEAFF. The chain has TRBV4-1 and TRBJ1-1, with TRBD1 identical over 9 bases. CDR3 length: 16 residues. The germline CDR1 and CDR2 sequences are MGHRA and YSYEKL. V lost 4 bases and J lost 0; bases outside the gene matches: 6.

Points on this clone: The junction differs from germline at one of its ends, possibly a read error. The chain couples TRBV12-3 or TRBV12-4 to TRBJ2-1; 8 bases agree with TRBD1. The CDR3 loop spans 11 amino acids. CDR3 in DNA: TGTGCCAGCAGCGCCTCACAGGGGGGAGTCTTC. Residues: CASSASQGGVF.